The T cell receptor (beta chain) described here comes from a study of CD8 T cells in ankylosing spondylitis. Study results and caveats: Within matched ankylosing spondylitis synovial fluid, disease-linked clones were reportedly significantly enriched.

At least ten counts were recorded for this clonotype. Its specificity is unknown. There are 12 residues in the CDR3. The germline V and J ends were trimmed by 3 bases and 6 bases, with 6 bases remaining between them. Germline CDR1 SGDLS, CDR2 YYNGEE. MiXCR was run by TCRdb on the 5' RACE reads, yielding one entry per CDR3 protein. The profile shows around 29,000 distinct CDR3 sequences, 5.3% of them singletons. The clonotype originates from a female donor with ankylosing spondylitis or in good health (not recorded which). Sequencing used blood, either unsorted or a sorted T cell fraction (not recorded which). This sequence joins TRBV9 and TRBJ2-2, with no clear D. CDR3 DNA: TGTGCCAGCAGCGGCACGTCCGGGGAGCTGTTTTTT. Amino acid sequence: CASSGTSGELFF.